This passage covers 8 T cell receptor beta chains from one sample sequenced in a study of T cell changes during pregnancy in multiple sclerosis. Sequencing used immunoSEQ multiplex PCR; TCRdb keeps in-frame clones, though not all of them. The sample records tens of thousands of clones, 91% being singletons. Material: peripheral blood, obtained in the first trimester of pregnancy. The origin of the receptors is a female donor in good health, enrolled as a control in a pregnancy study.

The chain recombines TRBV28 with TRBJ2-2; possible D gene TRBD1, 6 bases. Trimming left V 1 base short and J 6 bases short, with 6 bases between. This CDR3 is built from 13 residues. The germline CDR1 and CDR2 sequences are MDHEN and SYDVKM. The DNA for the CDR3 is TGTGCCAGCAGTTTATCAGGGGCCGGGGAGCTGTTTTTT. This encodes CASSLSGAGELFF.

V usage is TRBV6-5 and J usage is TRBJ1-2, with D maybe TRBD1 (6 bases). Germline-derived CDR1 and CDR2 are MNHEY and SVGAGI. The CDR3 totals 16 residues. V was clipped by 3 bases and J by 8 bases, with 22 bases between them. The CDR3 is CASSYSSPGGFGGYTF. CDR3 nucleotide sequence: TGTGCCAGCAGTTATTCTAGTCCGGGGGGCTTTGGAGGCTACACCTTC.

This rearrangement joins TRBV27 to TRBJ2-2; 8 bases align to TRBD2. CDR3 length equals 17 residues. Germline-derived CDR1 and CDR2 are MNHEY and SMNVEV (reference sequence). Losses at the gene ends were 7 bases for V and 5 bases for J; bases not matched to a gene: 15. DNA for the CDR3: TGTGCCAGCATCCCAGGGAGCGGGGGTCCGGTAACCGGGGAGCTGTTTTTT. Its translation is CASIPGSGGPVTGELFF.

This chain uses TRBV13 with TRBJ2-6; the match to TRBD1 covers 10 bases. The germline CDR1 and CDR2 sequences are PRHDT and FYEKMQ (reference sequence). The CDR3 extends over 17 amino acids. Germline trimming cut 3 bases from V and 1 base from J; bases unmatched to any gene: 3. CDR3 in amino acids: CASSLGQGLSGANVLTF. For the CDR3, the DNA is TGTGCCAGCAGCTTGGGACAGGGGTTGTCTGGGGCCAACGTCCTGACTTTC. Full variable domain (missing parts from reference TRBV13 and TRBJ2-6): AAGVIQSPRHLIKEKRETATLKCYPIPRHDTVYWYQQGPGQDPQFLISFYEKMQSDKGSIPDRFSAQQFSDYHSELNMSSLELGDSALYFCASSLGQGLSGANVLTFGAGSRLTVL.

V and J are TRBV4-3 and TRBJ1-1; no clear D gene. The CDR3 sequence is 16 residues long. The V and J ends lost 3 bases and 4 bases respectively, with 18 bases between them. Per germline, CDR1 LGHNA and CDR2 YSLEER. DNA for the CDR3: TGCGCCAGCAGCCACGGGATAGAGGGTGGAGGCACTGAAGCTTTCTTT. It encodes CASSHGIEGGGTEAFF.

This sequence joins TRBV6-5 and TRBJ1-1; D unclear. This CDR3 comprises 14 residues. The ends were cut back, 6 bases at V and 0 bases at J, with 11 bases in the middle. CDR1 and CDR2 from the germline V gene are MNHEY and SVGAGI. The CDR3 coding sequence is TGTGCCAGCAGCCTAGGAGGGATGAACACTGAAGCTTTCTTT. Protein product: CASSLGGMNTEAFF.

V is TRBV5-1 and J is TRBJ2-7; D is undetermined. Deletions cut 1 base from V and 0 bases from J, with 11 bases between. Germline lookup yields CDR1 SGHRS and CDR2 YFSETQ. The CDR3 has 15 residues. This chain's CDR3 is CASSLSGSASYEQYF. In DNA form, the CDR3 reads TGCGCCAGCAGCTTGTCAGGATCGGCCTCCTACGAGCAGTACTTC.

The chain couples TRBV4-1 to TRBJ2-7; D unclear. CDR3 length: 16 amino acids. CDR1 MGHRA and CDR2 YSYEKL come from the germline V gene. Deletions cut 0 bases from V and 6 bases from J, with 18 bases between. This CDR3 is CASSQELGYALSEQYF. CDR3 nucleotides: TGCGCCAGCAGCCAAGAATTGGGCTACGCCCTCTCCGAGCAGTACTTC.